This T cell receptor beta chain was identified in a study of T-cell memory formation after mild COVID-19. Study-wide results and caveats: Cross-reactive memory appears to have joined, as suggested by some responding clones showing up in pre-infection memory. A balance of CD4 and CD8 characterized clones contracting day 15 to 85, whereas later expanders leaned CD4+.

CDR3 length: 13 residues. Germline V gene lookup returns CDR1 SEHNR and CDR2 FQNEAQ (reference sequence). The V end was cut by 6 bases, the J end by 1 base, with 10 bases between. A single record per CDR3 protein comes from TCRdb applying MiXCR to the 5' RACE reads. This sample yields approximately 28,000 distinct CDR3 sequences, of which 9% to 15% are seen a single time; nearly 15% belongs to the top ten. This clonotype was seen repeatedly, ten times or more. The antigen is unknown. This receptor was obtained from an adult woman who had mild COVID-19 (a few samples of this study predate the infection). Cell type and time point are not known. The sample was PBMCs or a T cell subset sorted from them (not recorded which). The rearrangement joins TRBV7-9 to TRBJ2-7; no definite D call. Here the CDR3 DNA reads TGTGCCAGCAGTGATGGGCATTCCTACGAGCAGTACTTC. It translates to CASSDGHSYEQYF.